Reported below is one T cell receptor (beta chain). Its specificity is unknown. The data were taken from a study of T cell responses to AZD1222 COVID-19 vaccine. Overall study context: Analysis merged second doses at about 4 or about 12 weeks. Study-wide results and limits: Spike-spanning, vaccine-associated CD4 TCRs were dominant at 160-218 and 743-854. Most donors were white British, females outnumbered males, and clonal diversity was possibly underestimated. Once two AZD1222 doses were given, Spike-specific TCR breadth and depth went up.

Germline CDR1 is MNHEY and CDR2 is SVGAGI. The CDR3 loop spans 16 amino acids. After removal of 2 bases from V and 6 bases from J, the junction contained 7 bases not matched to a gene. Measured with immunoSEQ multiplex PCR; TCRdb has only the in-frame clones, and not every one. Of about 96,000 clones in the sample, nearly 90% were seen once. Sequenced material: peripheral blood, taken on day 0 of AZD1222 vaccination. The chain employs TRBV6-5 and TRBJ2-2; 9 nucleotides align to TRBD1. This clonotype was sampled from an adult in good health. DNA of the CDR3: TGTGCCAGCAGTTACCGGGGACAGGGTCGCGCCGGGGAGCTGTTTTTT. This translates into CASSYRGQGRAGELFF.